This paragraph covers one T cell receptor (beta chain) sequence. Trimming left V 3 bases short and J 5 bases short, with 10 bases between. The CDR3 runs to 13 residues. CDR1 is MNHEY, CDR2 SMNVEV, per germline (reference sequence). These data come from a study of shared clonotypes between healthy human individuals. Data came from immunoSEQ multiplex PCR; TCRdb stores just in-frame clones and leaves some out. The repertoire consists of about 2 million clones, with about 95% occurring once and the leading ten covering approximately 1.2%. It was CD45RO-negative cells, positively selected for CCR7, that made up naive CD8 cells, with terminally differentiated effector memory CD45RA+ cells excluded.

This TCR derives from a man aged 18 to 29 in good health. Specimen: naive CD8+ T cells sorted from blood. The gene calls are TRBV27 and TRBJ1-1, with D unresolved. The DNA for the CDR3 is TGTGCCAGCAGTTTTTTAACTAGGACTGAAGCTTTCTTT. Protein product: CASSFLTRTEAFF.